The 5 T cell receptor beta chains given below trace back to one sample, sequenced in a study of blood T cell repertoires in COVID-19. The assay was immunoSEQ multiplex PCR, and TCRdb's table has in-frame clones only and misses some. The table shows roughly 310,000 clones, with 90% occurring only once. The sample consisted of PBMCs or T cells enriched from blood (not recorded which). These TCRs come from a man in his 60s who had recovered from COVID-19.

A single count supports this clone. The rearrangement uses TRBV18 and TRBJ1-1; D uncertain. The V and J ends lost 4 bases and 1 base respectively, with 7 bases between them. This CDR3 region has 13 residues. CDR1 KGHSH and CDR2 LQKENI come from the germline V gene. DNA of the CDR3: TGTGCCAGCTCACGGCAAAAGAACACTGAAGCTTTCTTT. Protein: CASSRQKNTEAFF. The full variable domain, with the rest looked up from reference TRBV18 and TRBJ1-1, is NAGVMQNPRHLVRRRGQEARLRCSPMKGHSHVYWYRQLPEEGLKFMVYLQKENIIDESGMPKERFSAEFPKEGPSILRIQQVVRGDSAAYFCASSRQKNTEAFFGQGTRLTVV.

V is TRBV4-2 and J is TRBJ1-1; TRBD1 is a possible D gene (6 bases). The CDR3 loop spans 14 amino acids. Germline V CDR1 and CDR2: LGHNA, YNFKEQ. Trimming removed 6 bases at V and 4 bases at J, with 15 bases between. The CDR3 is CASSLGAASTEAFF. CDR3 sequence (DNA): TGTGCCAGCAGTTTGGGGGCCGCAAGCACTGAAGCTTTCTTT.

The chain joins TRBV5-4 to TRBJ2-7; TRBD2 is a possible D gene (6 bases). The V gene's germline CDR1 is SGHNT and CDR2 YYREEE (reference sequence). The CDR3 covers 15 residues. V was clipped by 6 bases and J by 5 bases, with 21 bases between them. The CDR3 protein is CASKAFGSHTDEQYF. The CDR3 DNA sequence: TGTGCCAGCAAAGCCTTCGGGAGCCATACCGACGAGCAGTACTTC.

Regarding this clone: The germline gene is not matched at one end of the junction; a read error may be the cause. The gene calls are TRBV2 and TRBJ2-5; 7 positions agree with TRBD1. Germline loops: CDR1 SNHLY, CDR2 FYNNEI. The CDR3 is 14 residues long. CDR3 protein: CASSERGPQGTQYF. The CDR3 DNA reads TGTGCCAGCAGTGAAAGGGGGCCCCAAGGGACCCAGTACTTC. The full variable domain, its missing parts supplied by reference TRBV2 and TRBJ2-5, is EPEVTQTPSHQVTQMGQEVILRCVPISNHLYFYWYRQILGQKVEFLVSFYNNEISEKSEIFDDQFSVERPDGSNFTLKIRSTKLEDSAMYFCASSERGPQGTQYFGPGTRLLVL.

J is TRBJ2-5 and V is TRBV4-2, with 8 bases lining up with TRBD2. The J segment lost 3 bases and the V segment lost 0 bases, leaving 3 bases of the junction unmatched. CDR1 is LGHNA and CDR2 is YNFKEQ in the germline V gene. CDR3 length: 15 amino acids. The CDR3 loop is CASSQDGRGEETQYF. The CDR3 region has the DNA TGTGCCAGCAGCCAAGATGGGCGGGGGGAAGAGACCCAGTACTTC.